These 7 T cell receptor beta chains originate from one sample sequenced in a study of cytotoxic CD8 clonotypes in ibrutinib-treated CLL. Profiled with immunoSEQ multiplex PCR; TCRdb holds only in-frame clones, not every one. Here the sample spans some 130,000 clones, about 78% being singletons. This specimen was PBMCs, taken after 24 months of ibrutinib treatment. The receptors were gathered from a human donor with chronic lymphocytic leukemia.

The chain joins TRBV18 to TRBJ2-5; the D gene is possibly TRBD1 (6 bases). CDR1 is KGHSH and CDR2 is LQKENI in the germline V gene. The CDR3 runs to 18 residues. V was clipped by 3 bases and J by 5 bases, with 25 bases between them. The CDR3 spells CASSPRGPGGPHAETQYF. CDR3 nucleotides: TGTGCCAGCTCACCCAGGGGACCCGGAGGCCCCCACGCGGAGACCCAGTACTTC. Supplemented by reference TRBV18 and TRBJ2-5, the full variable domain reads NAGVMQNPRHLVRRRGQEARLRCSPMKGHSHVYWYRQLPEEGLKFMVYLQKENIIDESGMPKERFSAEFPKEGPSILRIQQVVRGDSAAYFCASSPRGPGGPHAETQYFGPGTRLLVL.

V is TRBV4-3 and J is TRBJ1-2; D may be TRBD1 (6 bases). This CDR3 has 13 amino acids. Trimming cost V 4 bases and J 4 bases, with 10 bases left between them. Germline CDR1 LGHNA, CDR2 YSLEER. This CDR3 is CASSPQGFYGYTF. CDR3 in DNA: TGCGCCAGCAGCCCGCAGGGGTTCTATGGCTACACCTTC.

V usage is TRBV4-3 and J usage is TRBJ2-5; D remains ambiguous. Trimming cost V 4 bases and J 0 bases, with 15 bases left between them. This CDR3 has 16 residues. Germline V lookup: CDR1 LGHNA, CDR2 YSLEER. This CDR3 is CASSPSNPLDQETQYF. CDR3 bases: TGCGCCAGCAGCCCTTCAAACCCTCTAGACCAAGAGACCCAGTACTTC.

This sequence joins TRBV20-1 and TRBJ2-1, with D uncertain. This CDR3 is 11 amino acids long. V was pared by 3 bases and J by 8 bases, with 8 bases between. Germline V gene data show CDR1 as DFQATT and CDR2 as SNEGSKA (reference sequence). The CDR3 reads CSASRLYEQFF. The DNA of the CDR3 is TGCAGTGCTAGCAGGCTTTATGAGCAGTTCTTC.

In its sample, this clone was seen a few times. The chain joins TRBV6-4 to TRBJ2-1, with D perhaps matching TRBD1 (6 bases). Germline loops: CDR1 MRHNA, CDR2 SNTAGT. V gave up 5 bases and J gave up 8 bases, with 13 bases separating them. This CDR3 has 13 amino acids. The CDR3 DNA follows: TGTGCCAGCAGTTTCAGGACAGAAGATGAGCAGTTCTTC. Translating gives CASSFRTEDEQFF.

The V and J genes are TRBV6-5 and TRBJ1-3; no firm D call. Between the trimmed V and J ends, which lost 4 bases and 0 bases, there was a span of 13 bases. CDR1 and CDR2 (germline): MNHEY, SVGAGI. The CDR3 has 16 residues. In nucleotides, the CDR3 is TGTGCCAGCAGTTTTGGGTCAATGGACTCTGGAAACACCATATATTTT. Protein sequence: CASSFGSMDSGNTIYF.

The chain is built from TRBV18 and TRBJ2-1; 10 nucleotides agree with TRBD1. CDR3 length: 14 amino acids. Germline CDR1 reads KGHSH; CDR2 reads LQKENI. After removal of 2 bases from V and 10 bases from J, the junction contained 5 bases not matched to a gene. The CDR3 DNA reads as TGTGCCAGCTCACCATCGGGACAGGGGTGGGAGCAGTTCTTC. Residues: CASSPSGQGWEQFF.